This T cell receptor beta chain was recorded in a study of CD8+ T cells in alopecia areata. Study in general: Oral tofacitinib (5 to 10 mg twice daily) was administered to treated patients.

Turning to this clone: Its target is not known.

TCR sequencing used cDNA made by reverse transcription of extracted RNA. This table comes from immunoSEQ multiplex PCR, and its TCRdb copy is limited to in-frame clones, with some not included. Altogether about 76,000 clones are present, around 67% being singletons, with the ten largest covering roughly a quarter. Germline V gives CDR1 SQVTM, CDR2 ANQGSEA. The CDR3 runs to 16 residues. J was trimmed by 6 bases and V by 2 bases; bases with no gene match: 8. Study-level findings and limits: On tofacitinib, scalp and blood still held many of the expanded lesional clones.

Treatment meaning: oral pan-JAK inhibitor, 5-10 mg twice daily. Peripheral blood and lesional scalp punch biopsies were taken from alopecia areata patients. The receptor's source is a human donor with alopecia areata. Sequences were derived from CD8+ T cells sorted from blood, sampled at week 24, from a patient treated with tofacitinib. The gene calls are TRBV29-1 and TRBJ2-3; 13 bases map to TRBD2. The CDR3 protein is CSVETSGGALLDTQYF. The CDR3 DNA follows: TGCAGCGTTGAAACTAGCGGGGGGGCCCTTTTGGATACGCAGTATTTT.